The subject of this entry is one TCR beta chain. This entry is derived from a study of T-cell reconstitution after alpha-beta-depleted transplantation in children. It was with unique molecular identifiers that the TCRbeta library was prepared. TCRdb re-called the PCR reads with MiXCR, one entry per CDR3 protein. The table has around 400,000 distinct CDR3 sequences, 20% seen once. The sequencing here drew on PBMCs from the stem cell graft donor, taken from the stem cell graft. The TCR originated in a human donor who donated a stem cell graft to a child with acute myeloid leukemia.

The CDR3 coding sequence is TGCAGTGCTAGAGTCACAGGGGGGAGTCAGCCCCAGCATTTT. Translating it yields CSARVTGGSQPQHF. The genes are TRBV20-1 and TRBJ1-5, with 8 bases that match TRBD1. CDR3 length: 14 residues. Germline CDR1 and CDR2: DFQATT and SNEGSKA (reference sequence). Trimming at V came to 1 base and at J to 6 bases, leaving 5 bases not matched to a gene.